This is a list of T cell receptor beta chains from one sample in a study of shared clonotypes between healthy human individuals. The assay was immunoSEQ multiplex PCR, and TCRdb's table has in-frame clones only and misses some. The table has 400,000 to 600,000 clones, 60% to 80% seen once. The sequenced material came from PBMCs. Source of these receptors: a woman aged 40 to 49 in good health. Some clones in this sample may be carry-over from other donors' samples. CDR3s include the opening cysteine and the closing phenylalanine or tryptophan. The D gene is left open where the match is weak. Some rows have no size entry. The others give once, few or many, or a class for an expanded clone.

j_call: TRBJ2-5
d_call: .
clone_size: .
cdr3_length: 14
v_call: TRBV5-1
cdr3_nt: TGCGCCAGCAGCTTGGTGGGGGGCGCGGAGACCCAGTACTTC
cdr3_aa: CASSLVGGAETQYF

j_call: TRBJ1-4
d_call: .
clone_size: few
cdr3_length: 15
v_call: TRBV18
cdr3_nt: TGTGCCAGCTCACCATGGCAGGGCCGTAATGAAAAACTGTTTTTT
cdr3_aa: CASSPWQGRNEKLFF

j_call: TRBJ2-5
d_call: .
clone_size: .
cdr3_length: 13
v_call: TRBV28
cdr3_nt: TGTGCCAGCAGATCTCGAGGGGGGGAGACCCAACACTTC
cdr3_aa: CASRSRGGETQHF

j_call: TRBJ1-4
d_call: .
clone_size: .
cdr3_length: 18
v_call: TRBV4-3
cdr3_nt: TGCGCCAGCAGCCAAGATGTTGCAGGATCAGCAACTAATGAAAAACTGTTTTTT
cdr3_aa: CASSQDVAGSATNEKLFF

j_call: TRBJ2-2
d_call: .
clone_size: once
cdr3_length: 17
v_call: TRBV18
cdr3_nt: TGTGCCAGCTCACCGGCCGGGCAGGGCTCTAACACCGGGGAGCTGTTTTTT
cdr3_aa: CASSPAGQGSNTGELFF

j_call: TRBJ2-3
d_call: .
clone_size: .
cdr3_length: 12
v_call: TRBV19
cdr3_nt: TGTGCCAGTAGTATATGGAGGGATACGCAGTATTTT
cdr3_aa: CASSIWRDTQYF

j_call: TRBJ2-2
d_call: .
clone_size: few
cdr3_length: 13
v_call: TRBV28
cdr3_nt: TGTGCCAGCAGTTTCGGGGCCACCGGGGAGCTGTTTTTT
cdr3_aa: CASSFGATGELFF

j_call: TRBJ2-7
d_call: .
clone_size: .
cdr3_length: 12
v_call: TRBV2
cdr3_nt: TGTGCCAGCAGTGAACTCGCTAACGAGCAGTACTTC
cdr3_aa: CASSELANEQYF

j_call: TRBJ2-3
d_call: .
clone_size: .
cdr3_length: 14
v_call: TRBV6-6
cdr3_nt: TGTGCCAGCAGATTCACAGGTAGCACAGATACGCAGTATTTT
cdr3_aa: CASRFTGSTDTQYF

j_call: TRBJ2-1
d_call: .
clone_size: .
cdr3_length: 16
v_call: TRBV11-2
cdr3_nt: TGTGCCAGCAGCTTAGATAAACTAGCAGGGGCCAATGAGCAGTTCTTC
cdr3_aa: CASSLDKLAGANEQFF

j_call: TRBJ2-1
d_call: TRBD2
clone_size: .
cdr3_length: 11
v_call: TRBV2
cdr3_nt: TGTGCCGCGGGGGGCGGGAGTGAGCAGTTCTTC
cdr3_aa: CAAGGGSEQFF